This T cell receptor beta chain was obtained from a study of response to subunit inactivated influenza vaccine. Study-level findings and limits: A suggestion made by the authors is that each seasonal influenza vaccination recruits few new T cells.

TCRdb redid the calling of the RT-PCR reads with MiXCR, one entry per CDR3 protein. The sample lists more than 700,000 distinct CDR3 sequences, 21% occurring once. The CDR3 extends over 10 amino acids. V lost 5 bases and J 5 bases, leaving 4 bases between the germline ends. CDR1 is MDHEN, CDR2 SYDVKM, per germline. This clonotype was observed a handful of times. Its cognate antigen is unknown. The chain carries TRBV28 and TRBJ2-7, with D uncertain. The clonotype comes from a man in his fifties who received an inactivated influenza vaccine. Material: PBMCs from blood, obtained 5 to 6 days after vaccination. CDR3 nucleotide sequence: TGTGCCAGCAGTATGGACGAGCAGTACTTC. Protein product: CASSMDEQYF.